These 15 T cell receptor beta chains came from one sample sequenced in a study of cytomegalovirus exposure and HLA in healthy donors. The study ran its PCR with 60 Vbeta and 13 Jbeta primers. Measured with immunoSEQ multiplex PCR; TCRdb has only the in-frame clones, and not every one. The table has about 170,000 clones, over 70% seen once. Specimen: PBMCs. These receptors came from a boy younger than 10 in good health and CMV-seronegative.

This sequence joins TRBV19 and TRBJ2-3; D is unclear. Trimming took 3 bases from V and 2 from J, leaving 9 bases between them. In germline, CDR1 is LNHDA, CDR2 SQIVND (reference sequence). The CDR3 contains 14 residues. Here the CDR3 reads CASSIESPTDTQYF. The CDR3 DNA sequence: TGTGCCAGTAGTATTGAGTCTCCCACAGATACGCAGTATTTT.

The chain joins TRBV9 to TRBJ2-1; 9 positions match TRBD2. With 0 bases clipped from V and 5 bases from J, the junction kept 15 bases outside the gene matches. The CDR3 spans 19 residues. CDR1 is SGDLS and CDR2 is YYNGEE in the germline V gene. CDR3 sequence reads: CASSVGDSGSPPLHNEQFF. The DNA for the CDR3 is TGTGCCAGCAGCGTAGGAGATAGCGGGAGCCCCCCTCTCCACAATGAGCAGTTCTTC.

The J gene is TRBJ1-3, the V gene TRBV7-4; D call uncertain. Germline CDR1 is SGHVT and CDR2 is SQSDAQ. Trimming took off 2 bases at V and 7 bases at J, with 9 bases between the two ends. This CDR3 has 13 amino acids. This chain's CDR3 is CASSLKGRNTIYF. For the CDR3, the DNA is TGTGCCAGCAGCTTAAAAGGGAGGAACACCATATATTTT.

The gene calls are TRBV27 and TRBJ1-4; 7 bases are a match to TRBD1. Germline V gives CDR1 MNHEY, CDR2 SMNVEV (reference sequence). Losses at the gene ends were 5 bases for V and 4 bases for J; bases not matched to a gene: 4. This CDR3 spans 14 amino acids. The CDR3, as DNA: TGTGCCAGCAGTACGACAGGGATTAATGAAAAACTGTTTTTT. It encodes CASSTTGINEKLFF.

This clone was detected only a few times. This sequence joins TRBV9 and TRBJ1-1; weak D call: TRBD1 (6 bases). CDR3 length: 15 amino acids. Between the trimmed V and J ends, which lost 5 bases and 0 bases, there was a span of 14 bases. Germline V gives CDR1 SGDLS, CDR2 YYNGEE. The CDR3 DNA reads as TGTGCCAGCAGTAGGACAGACCAAATGAACACTGAAGCTTTCTTT. Its translation: CASSRTDQMNTEAFF.

J is TRBJ2-2 and V is TRBV29-1; 9 nucleotides match TRBD1. The CDR3 totals 17 residues. The V gene's germline CDR1 is SQVTM and CDR2 ANQGSEA. Trimming at V came to 7 bases and at J to 5 bases, leaving 17 bases not matched to a gene. CDR3 coding DNA: TGCAGCGCCCGGGACAGGGTAGGTCCGTCCCAAACCGGGGAGCTGTTTTTT. Protein product: CSARDRVGPSQTGELFF.

The genes are TRBV19 and TRBJ1-1; maybe TRBD1 (6 bases). Per the germline V gene, CDR1 is LNHDA and CDR2 is SQIVND (reference sequence). Deletions cut 1 base from V and 10 bases from J, with 13 bases between. The CDR3 runs to 13 residues. The CDR3 DNA reads as TGTGCCAGTAGTATAGTTGGGGGCTCGGTAGCTTTCTTT. It codes for CASSIVGGSVAFF. The complete variable domain, with remaining parts taken from reference TRBV19 and TRBJ1-1, reads DGGITQSPKYLFRKEGQNVTLSCEQNLNHDAMYWYRQDPGQGLRLIYYSQIVNDFQKGDIAEGYSVSREKKESFPLTVTSAQKNPTAFYLCASSIVGGSVAFFGQGTRLTVV.

The J gene is TRBJ1-1, the V gene TRBV29-1; D is uncertain. Trimming pared 0 bases from V and 7 bases from J, leaving 15 bases between. The CDR3 has 14 residues. From germline, CDR1 is SQVTM and CDR2 ANQGSEA. The CDR3 loop is CSVEESGGRDEAFF. For the CDR3, the DNA is TGCAGCGTTGAAGAGTCGGGAGGGAGGGATGAAGCTTTCTTT.

In DNA, the CDR3 is TGTGCCAGCAGCCGCTTAACAGGGCGTTCTATGAACACTGAAGCTTTCTTT. It codes for CASSRLTGRSMNTEAFF. The chain couples TRBV9 to TRBJ1-1; possibly TRBD1 for D (6 bases). The CDR3 extends over 17 amino acids. CDR1 and CDR2 from the germline V gene are SGDLS and YYNGEE. Trimming removed 4 bases from V and 0 bases from J, with 19 bases in between.

The CDR3 here is CASSSTQGKEKLFF. The CDR3 nucleotides read TGTGCCAGCAGCTCAACGCAGGGGAAGGAAAAACTGTTTTTT. V usage is TRBV7-9 and J usage is TRBJ1-4; possible D gene TRBD1, 6 bases. The ends were cut back, 4 bases at V and 8 bases at J, with 14 bases in the middle. The CDR3 is made up of 14 amino acids. Germline values: CDR1 SEHNR, CDR2 FQNEAQ (reference sequence). The entire variable domain, with the rest obtained from reference TRBV7-9 and TRBJ1-4, is as follows: DTGVSQNPRHKITKRGQNVTFRCDPISEHNRLYWYRQTLGQGPEFLTYFQNEAQLEKSRLLSDRFSAERPKGSFSTLEIQRTEQGDSAMYLCASSSTQGKEKLFFGSGTQLSVL.

The chain couples TRBV5-6 to TRBJ2-5; D unresolved. The CDR3 is 14 residues long. The germline V gene encodes CDR1 SGHDT and CDR2 YYEEEE. V dropped 4 bases and J dropped 1 base, with 11 bases sitting between them. As DNA, the CDR3 is TGTGCCAGCAGCCTATCCGAACTCCAAGAGACCCAGTACTTC. The encoded protein is CASSLSELQETQYF.

A word on this clone: Mismatch with germline at one junction end may stem from a read error. V and J are TRBV5-1 and TRBJ2-2; D may be TRBD1 (6 bases). CDR1 and CDR2 from the germline V gene are SGHRS and YFSETQ. CDR3 length: 16 amino acids. This CDR3 reads CTSSLNHRESTGELFF. The CDR3 bases are TGCACCAGCAGCTTAAACCACAGGGAGAGCACCGGGGAGCTGTTTTTT.

The chain recombines TRBV7-2 with TRBJ2-3; TRBD1 is a possible D gene (5 bases). There are 13 residues in the CDR3. Germline loops: CDR1 SGHTA, CDR2 FQGNSA. The V end lost 1 base, the J end lost 6 bases, and 8 bases lay between the germline ends. CDR3 amino acids: CASSLGTRDTQYF. CDR3 bases: TGTGCCAGCAGCTTAGGGACACGGGATACGCAGTATTTT.

This chain uses TRBV29-1 with TRBJ2-1; TRBD2 agrees at 9 bases. CDR3 length: 14 residues. With V trimmed by 3 bases and J by 7 bases, 7 bases remained unmatched. From germline, CDR1 is SQVTM and CDR2 ANQGSEA. CDR3 region: CSVDEGGRGNEQFF. The CDR3 DNA is TGCAGCGTTGACGAAGGCGGGAGGGGGAATGAGCAGTTCTTC.

The CDR3: CASSPGQVTTNEKLFF. The DNA for the CDR3 is TGTGCCAGCAGCCCCGGACAGGTTACAACTAATGAAAAACTGTTTTTT. This chain joins TRBV5-5 and TRBJ1-4, with 7 bases aligning to TRBD1. Trimming took 4 bases from V and 0 from J; bases not matched to a gene: 6. The CDR3 is made up of 16 amino acids. The germline gives CDR1 SGHKS, CDR2 YYEKEE (reference sequence). Using reference TRBV5-5 and TRBJ1-4 for the parts outside the CDR3, the full variable domain is DAGVTQSPTHLIKTRGQQVTLRCSPISGHKSVSWYQQVLGQGPQFIFQYYEKEERGRGNFPDRFSARQFPNYSSELNVNALLLGDSALYLCASSPGQVTTNEKLFFGSGTQLSVL.